The clone carrying this T cell receptor beta chain was detected many times. The sample originates from a study of T cells in Graves' hyperthyroidism and ophthalmopathy. Germline lookup yields CDR1 SGHTA and CDR2 FQGNSA. The germline V and J ends were trimmed by 4 bases and 2 bases, with 12 bases remaining between them. This CDR3 is built from 14 residues. RNA transcripts yielded amplified TCR beta CDR3 regions. HTBI primers drove first-round RT-PCR of the TCR CDR3. TCRdb re-called the multiplex PCR reads through MiXCR, storing one row per CDR3 protein. Here the sample spans fewer than 650,000 distinct CDR3 sequences, 12% to 15% being singletons.

This chain joins TRBV7-2 and TRBJ2-7; D assignment may be TRBD1 or TRBD2 (6 bases each). The specimen was blood. The sequence was obtained from a woman aged 18-30 years with Graves' ophthalmopathy. The CDR3 sequence: CASSSEGGTYEQYF. CDR3 sequence (DNA): TGTGCCAGCAGCTCCGAGGGGGGCACCTACGAGCAGTACTTC. The full variable domain, with the rest looked up from reference TRBV7-2 and TRBJ2-7, is GAGVSQSPSNKVTEKGKDVELRCDPISGHTALYWYRQSLGQGLEFLIYFQGNSAPDKSGLPSDRFSAERTGGSVSTLTIQRTQQEDSAVYLCASSSEGGTYEQYFGPGTRLTVT.